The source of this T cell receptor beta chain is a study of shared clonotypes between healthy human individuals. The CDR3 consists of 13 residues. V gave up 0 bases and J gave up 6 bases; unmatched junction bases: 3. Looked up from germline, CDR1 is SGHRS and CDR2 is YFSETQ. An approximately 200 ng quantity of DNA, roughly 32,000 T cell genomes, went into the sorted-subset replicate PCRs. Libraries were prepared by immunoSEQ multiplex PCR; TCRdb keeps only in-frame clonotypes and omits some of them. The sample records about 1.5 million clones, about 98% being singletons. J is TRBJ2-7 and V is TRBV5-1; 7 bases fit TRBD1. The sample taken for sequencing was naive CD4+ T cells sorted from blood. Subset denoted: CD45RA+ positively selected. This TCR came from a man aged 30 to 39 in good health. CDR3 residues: CASSLDRGLEQYF. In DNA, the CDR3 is TGCGCCAGCAGCTTGGACAGGGGTCTCGAGCAGTACTTC.